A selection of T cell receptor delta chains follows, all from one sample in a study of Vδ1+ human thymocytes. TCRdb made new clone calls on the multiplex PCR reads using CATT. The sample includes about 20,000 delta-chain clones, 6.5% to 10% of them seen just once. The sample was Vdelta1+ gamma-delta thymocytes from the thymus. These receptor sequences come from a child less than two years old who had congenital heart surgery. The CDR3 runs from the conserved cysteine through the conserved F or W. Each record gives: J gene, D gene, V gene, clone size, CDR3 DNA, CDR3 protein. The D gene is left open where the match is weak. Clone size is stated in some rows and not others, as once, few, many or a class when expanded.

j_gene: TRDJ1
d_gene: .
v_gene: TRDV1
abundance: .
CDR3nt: TGTGCTCTTGGGGAACAAGGGAAATGGGACTGCCCATTCGGCGGCACCGATAAACTCATCTTT
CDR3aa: CALGEQGKWDCPFGGTDKLIF

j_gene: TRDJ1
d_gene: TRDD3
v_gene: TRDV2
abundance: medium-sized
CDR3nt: TGTGCCTGTGACACTGGGGGAAAACGTAACGGGGTCATCTTT
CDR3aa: CACDTGGKRNGVIF

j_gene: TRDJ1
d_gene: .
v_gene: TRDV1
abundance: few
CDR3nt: TGTGCTCTTGGGGAACTGGCTTCTCCGCCCTGGACTAACACCGATAAACTCATCTTT
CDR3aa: CALGELASPPWTNTDKLIF

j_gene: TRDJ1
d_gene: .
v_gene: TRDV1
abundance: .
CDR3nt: TGTGCTCTTGGGGAACTTGTGATAGGCCTTCCTAGGGGGATGCGAGCCCTCCCCACCGATAAACTCATCTTT
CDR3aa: CALGELVIGLPRGMRALPTDKLIF

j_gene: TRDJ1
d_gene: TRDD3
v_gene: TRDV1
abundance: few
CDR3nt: TGTGCTCTTGGGGAAACTGGGGGATACGAACTCATCTTT
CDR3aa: CALGETGGYELIF

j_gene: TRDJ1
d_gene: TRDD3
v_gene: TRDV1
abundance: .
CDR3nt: TGTGCTCTTGGGGTACTGAATTTCCGCAACTCCCGGGGGTTAGGATACGGCACCGATAAACTCATCTTT
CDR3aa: CALGVLNFRNSRGLGYGTDKLIF

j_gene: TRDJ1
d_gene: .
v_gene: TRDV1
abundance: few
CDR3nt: TGTGCTCTTGGGGAACCTGCCCCAGCAGGTACTGGGAGTACGGAGTCAAACACCGATAAACTCATCTTT
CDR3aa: CALGEPAPAGTGSTESNTDKLIF

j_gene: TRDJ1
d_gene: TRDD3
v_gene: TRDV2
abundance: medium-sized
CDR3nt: TGTGCCTGTTCACCCTACAGCTGGGGGATGCATAAACTCATCTTT
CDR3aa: CACSPYSWGMHKLIF

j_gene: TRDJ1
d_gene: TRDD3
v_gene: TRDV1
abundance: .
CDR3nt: TGTGCTCTTGGGTCCCGCACCCGTACTGGGGGAGATCTGTACACCGATAAACTCATCTTT
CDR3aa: CALGSRTRTGGDLYTDKLIF

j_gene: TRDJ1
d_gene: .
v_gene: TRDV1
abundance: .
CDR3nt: TGTGCTCTTGGGGAACCGTCCTTCCCGATATTACTCCTACTGTGGGACACCGATAAACTCATCTTT
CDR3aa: CALGEPSFPILLLLWDTDKLIF

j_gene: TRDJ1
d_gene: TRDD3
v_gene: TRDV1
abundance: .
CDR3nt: TGTGCTCTTGGGGAACCTACGGGCCGGGCTGGGGGATACGCAGGGTACACCGATAAACTCATCTTT
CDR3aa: CALGEPTGRAGGYAGYTDKLIF

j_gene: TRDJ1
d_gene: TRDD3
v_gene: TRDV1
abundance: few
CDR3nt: TGTGCTCTTGGGGAATTTCCCCCTACTTTCCACTGGGGGATAAGCGGATTTAAACTCATCTTT
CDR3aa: CALGEFPPTFHWGISGFKLIF

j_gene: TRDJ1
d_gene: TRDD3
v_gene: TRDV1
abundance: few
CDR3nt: TGTGCTCTTGGGGGACGTCGGAGTACTGGGGGATACGGGCAACTCATCTTT
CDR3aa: CALGGRRSTGGYGQLIF

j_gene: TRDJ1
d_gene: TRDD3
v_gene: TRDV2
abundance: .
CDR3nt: TGTGCCTGTGAATACTGGGGGATAGGTGTGACCGATAAGCTCATCTTT
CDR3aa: CACEYWGIGVTDKLIF

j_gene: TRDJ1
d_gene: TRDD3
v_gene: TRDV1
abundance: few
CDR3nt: TGTGCTCTTGGGGAAGTCTGGGGGGCTTCCCCGTACACCGATAAACTCATCTTT
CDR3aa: CALGEVWGASPYTDKLIF

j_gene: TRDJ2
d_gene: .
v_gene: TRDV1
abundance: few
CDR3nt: TGTGCTCTTGGGGAACCTCTTCCACTCGGCTCTGGGGAACAACTCTTCTTT
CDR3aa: CALGEPLPLGSGEQLFF